This T cell receptor beta chain appears in the sequencing data of a study of T-cell reconstitution after alpha-beta-depleted transplantation in children (dated by TCRdb to the mid-2010s). Some background on the complete study: The study quantitatively tracked T-cell immune reconstitution after TCRalphabeta/CD19-depleted allogeneic hematopoietic cell transplantation in children using TCR repertoire profiling.

The library was generated by PCR. Instrument used: Illumina HiSeq 2500. To normalize quantification of the TCRbeta repertoire, the TCR libraries were built with molecular barcoding that relied on unique molecular identifiers. Clones were called with MiXCR by TCRdb after fastp trimmed the public reads at Q25, and only in-frame beta chains were retained. Rows merge per CDR3 protein into single entries with the most common DNA and genes. Across this sample there are 300,000 to 400,000 distinct CDR3 sequences, with more than 20% seen only once. The ten largest clones take up 10% to 11% of the sample. The intended sense of this specimen's treatment or condition label: allogeneic hematopoietic cell transplantation with graft depleted of TCRalphabeta T cells and CD19 B cells. The children who served as transplant recipients had been given grafts of TCRalphabeta/CD19-depleted allogeneic hematopoietic cells.

V is trimmed back by 0 bases and J by 6 bases, and the junction contains 8 bases that no gene match accounts for. Including the terminal cysteine and phenylalanine, the CDR3 comprises 16 residues. Of all the DNA, just the CDR3 is kept, 48 bases in frame from base 1. In the germline V gene, CDR1 corresponds to KGHSH and CDR2 to LQKENI. Broader findings and caveats from the paper: In some patients, the high TCRbeta diversity seen at day 60 was put down to recipient T cells and intrathymic progenitors that had survived conditioning. The frequencies of hyperexpanded clones fell over the following months, and after one year, T-cell counts and TCRbeta diversity were mostly attributed to newly produced T cells. About two months after transplant, the apparently early recovery of alphabetaT-cell counts reportedly depended on just several hundred clones that had expanded rapidly and came from non-depleted graft cells.

Turning to this clonotype: Its antigen has not been determined. Base qualities are not provided; no much larger clone lies one nucleotide away.

Sequenced here: PBMCs, mostly from graft donor cells, sampled 180 days after TCRalphabeta/CD19-depleted stem cell transplant. This receptor was identified in a male patient younger than 18 who had a stem cell transplant for acute lymphoblastic leukemia, so the T cells may come from the graft donor. This chain joins TRBV18 to TRBJ2-5; 9 junctional bases match TRBD2. Read as DNA, the sequence is TGTGCCAGCTCACCACCCGGCGGGAGGGCCTCAAAGACCCAGTACTTC. Translation gives CASSPPGGRASKTQYF.